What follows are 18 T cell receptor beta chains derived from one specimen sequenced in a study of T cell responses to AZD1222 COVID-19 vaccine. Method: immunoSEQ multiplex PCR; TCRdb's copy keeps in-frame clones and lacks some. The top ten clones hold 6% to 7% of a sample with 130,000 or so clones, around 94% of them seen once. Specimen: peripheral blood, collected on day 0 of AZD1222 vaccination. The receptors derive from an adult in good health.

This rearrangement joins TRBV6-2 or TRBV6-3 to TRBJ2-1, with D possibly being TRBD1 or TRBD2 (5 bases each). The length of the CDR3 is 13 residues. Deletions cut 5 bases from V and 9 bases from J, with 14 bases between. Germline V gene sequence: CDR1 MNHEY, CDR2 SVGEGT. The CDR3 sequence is CASSDGTLGEQFF. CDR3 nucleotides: TGTGCCAGCAGTGACGGGACCCTGGGTGAGCAGTTCTTC.

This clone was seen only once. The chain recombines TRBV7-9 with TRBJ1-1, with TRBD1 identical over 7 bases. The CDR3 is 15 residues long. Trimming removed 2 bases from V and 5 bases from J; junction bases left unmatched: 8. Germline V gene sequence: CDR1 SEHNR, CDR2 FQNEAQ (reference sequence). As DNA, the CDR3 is TGTGCCAGCAGCTTACAGGGGGTGGAGGGGACTGAAGCTTTCTTT. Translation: CASSLQGVEGTEAFF. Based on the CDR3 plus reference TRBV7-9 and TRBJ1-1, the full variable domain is DTGVSQNPRHKITKRGQNVTFRCDPISEHNRLYWYRQTLGQGPEFLTYFQNEAQLEKSRLLSDRFSAERPKGSFSTLEIQRTEQGDSAMYLCASSLQGVEGTEAFFGQGTRLTVV.

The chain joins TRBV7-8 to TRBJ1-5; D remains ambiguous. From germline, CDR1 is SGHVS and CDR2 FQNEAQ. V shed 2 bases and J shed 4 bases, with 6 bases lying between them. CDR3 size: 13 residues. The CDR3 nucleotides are TGTGCCAGCAGCTTACGGGGAAATCAGCCCCAGCATTTT. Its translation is CASSLRGNQPQHF.

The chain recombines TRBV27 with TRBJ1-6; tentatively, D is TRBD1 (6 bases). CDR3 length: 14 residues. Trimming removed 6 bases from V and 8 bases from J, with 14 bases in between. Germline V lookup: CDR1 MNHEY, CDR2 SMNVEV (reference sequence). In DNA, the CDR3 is TGTGCCAGCAGAAGACAGGCAGTGGATTCACCCCTCCACTTT. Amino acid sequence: CASRRQAVDSPLHF.

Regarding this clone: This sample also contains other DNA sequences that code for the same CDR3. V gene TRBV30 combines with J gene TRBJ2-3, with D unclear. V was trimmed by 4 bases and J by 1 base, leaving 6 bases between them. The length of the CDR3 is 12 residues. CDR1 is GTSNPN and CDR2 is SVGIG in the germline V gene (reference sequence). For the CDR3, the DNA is TGTGCCTGGACCCCGGGCACAGATACGCAGTATTTT. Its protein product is CAWTPGTDTQYF.

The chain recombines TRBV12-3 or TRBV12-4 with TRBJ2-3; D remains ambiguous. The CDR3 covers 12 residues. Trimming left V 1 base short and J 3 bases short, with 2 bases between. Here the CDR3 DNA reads TGTGCCAGCAGTTTAGGGACAGATACGCAGTATTTT. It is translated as CASSLGTDTQYF.

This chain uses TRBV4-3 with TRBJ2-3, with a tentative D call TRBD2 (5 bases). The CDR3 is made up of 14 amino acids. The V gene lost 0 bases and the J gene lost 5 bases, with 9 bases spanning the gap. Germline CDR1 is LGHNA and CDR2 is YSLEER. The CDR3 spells CASSQDLRGDTQYF. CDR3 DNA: TGCGCCAGCAGCCAAGATTTACGGGGAGATACGCAGTATTTT.

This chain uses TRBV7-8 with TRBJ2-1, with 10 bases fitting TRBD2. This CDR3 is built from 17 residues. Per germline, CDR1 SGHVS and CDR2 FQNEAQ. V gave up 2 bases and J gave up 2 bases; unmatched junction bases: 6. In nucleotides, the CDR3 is TGTGCCAGCAGCTTAATGCCGGGACTAGCGACCTACAATGAGCAGTTCTTC. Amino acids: CASSLMPGLATYNEQFF. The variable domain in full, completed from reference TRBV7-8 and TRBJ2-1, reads GAGVSQSPRYKVAKRGQDVALRCDPISGHVSLFWYQQALGQGPEFLTYFQNEAQLDKSGLPSDRFFAERPEGSVSTLKIQRTQQEDSAVYLCASSLMPGLATYNEQFFGPGTRLTVL.

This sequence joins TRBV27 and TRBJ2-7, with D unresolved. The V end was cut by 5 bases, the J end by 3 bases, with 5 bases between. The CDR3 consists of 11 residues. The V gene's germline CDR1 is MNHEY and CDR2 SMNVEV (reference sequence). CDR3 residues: CASSDNYEQYF. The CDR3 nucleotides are TGTGCCAGCAGTGATAACTACGAGCAGTACTTC.

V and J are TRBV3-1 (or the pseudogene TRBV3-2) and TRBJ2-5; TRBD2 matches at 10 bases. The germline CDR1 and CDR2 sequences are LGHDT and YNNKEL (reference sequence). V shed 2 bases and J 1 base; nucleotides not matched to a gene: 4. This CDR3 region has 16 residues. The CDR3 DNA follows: TGTGCCAGCAGCCAATCTGGGACTAGCGCCCAAGAGACCCAGTACTTC. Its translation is CASSQSGTSAQETQYF.

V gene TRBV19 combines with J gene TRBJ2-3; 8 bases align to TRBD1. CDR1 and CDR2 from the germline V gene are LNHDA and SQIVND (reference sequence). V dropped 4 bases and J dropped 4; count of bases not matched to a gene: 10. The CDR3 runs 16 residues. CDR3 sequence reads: CASSKEGQGNADTQYF. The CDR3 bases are TGTGCCAGTAGTAAGGAAGGACAGGGAAACGCAGATACGCAGTATTTT.

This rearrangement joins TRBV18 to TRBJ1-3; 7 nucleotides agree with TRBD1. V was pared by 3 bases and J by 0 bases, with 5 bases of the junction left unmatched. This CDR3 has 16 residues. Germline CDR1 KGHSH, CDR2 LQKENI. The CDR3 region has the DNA TGTGCCAGCTCACCCCAGGGGGTCCTCTCTGGAAACACCATATATTTT. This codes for CASSPQGVLSGNTIYF. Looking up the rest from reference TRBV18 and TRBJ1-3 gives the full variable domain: NAGVMQNPRHLVRRRGQEARLRCSPMKGHSHVYWYRQLPEEGLKFMVYLQKENIIDESGMPKERFSAEFPKEGPSILRIQQVVRGDSAAYFCASSPQGVLSGNTIYFGEGSWLTVV.

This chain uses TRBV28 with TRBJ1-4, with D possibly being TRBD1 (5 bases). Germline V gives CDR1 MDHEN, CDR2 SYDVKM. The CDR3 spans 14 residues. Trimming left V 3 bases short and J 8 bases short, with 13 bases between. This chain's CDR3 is CASSLGGAEEKLFF. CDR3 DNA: TGTGCCAGCAGTTTGGGTGGGGCGGAGGAAAAACTGTTTTTT.

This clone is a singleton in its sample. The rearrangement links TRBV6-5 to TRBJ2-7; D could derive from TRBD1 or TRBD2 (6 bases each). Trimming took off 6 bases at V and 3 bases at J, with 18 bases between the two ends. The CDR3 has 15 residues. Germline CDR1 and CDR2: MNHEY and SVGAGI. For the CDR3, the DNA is TGTGCCAGCAGCCCCGGGCTGGGGGGCGGCTACGAGCAGTACTTC. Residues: CASSPGLGGGYEQYF.

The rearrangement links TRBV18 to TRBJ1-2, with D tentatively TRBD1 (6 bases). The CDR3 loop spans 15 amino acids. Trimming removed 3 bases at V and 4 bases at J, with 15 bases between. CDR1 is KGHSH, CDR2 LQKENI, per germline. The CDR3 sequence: CASSPREADSYGYTF. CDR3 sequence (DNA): TGTGCCAGCTCACCTCGAGAGGCGGACAGCTATGGCTACACCTTC.

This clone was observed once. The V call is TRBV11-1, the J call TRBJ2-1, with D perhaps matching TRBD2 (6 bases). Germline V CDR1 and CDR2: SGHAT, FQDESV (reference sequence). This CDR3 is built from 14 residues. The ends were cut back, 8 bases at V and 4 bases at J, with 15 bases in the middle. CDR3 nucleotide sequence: TGTGCCAGCGCCGTAGCGGTAGGATACAATGAGCAGTTCTTC. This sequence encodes CASAVAVGYNEQFF.

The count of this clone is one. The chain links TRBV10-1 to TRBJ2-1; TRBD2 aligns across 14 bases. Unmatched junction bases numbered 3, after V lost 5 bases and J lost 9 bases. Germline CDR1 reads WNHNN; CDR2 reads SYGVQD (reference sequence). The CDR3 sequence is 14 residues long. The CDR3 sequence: CASSSGLAGVEQFF. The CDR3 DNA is TGCGCCAGCAGTTCGGGACTAGCGGGAGTTGAGCAGTTCTTC.

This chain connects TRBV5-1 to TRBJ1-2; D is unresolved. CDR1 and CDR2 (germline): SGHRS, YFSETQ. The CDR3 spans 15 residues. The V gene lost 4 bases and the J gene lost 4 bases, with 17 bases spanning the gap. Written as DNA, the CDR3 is TGCGCCAGCAGCCCCCAACCGGATCAAGGCTATGGCTACACCTTC. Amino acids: CASSPQPDQGYGYTF.